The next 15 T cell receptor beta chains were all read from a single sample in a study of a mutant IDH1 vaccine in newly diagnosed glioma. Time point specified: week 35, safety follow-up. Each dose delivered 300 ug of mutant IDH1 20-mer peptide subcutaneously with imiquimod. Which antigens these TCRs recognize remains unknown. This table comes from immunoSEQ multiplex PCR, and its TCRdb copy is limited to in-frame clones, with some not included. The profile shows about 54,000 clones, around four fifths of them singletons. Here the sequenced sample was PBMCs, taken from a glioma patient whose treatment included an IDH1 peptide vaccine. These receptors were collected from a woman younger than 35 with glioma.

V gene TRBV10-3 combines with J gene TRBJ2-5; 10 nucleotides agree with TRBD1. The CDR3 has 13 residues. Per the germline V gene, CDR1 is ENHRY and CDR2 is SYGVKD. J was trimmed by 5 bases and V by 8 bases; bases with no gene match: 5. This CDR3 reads CAISGTGDETQYF. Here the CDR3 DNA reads TGTGCCATCTCCGGGACAGGGGATGAGACCCAGTACTTC.

CDR3 loop: CASSLGGRSTDTQYF. The CDR3 DNA is TGTGCCAGCAGCCTAGGAGGGCGGTCCACAGATACGCAGTATTTT. The chain couples TRBV7-8 to TRBJ2-3; possible D gene TRBD2, 6 bases. Germline CDR1 is SGHVS and CDR2 is FQNEAQ. The CDR3 extends over 15 amino acids. V lost 5 bases to trimming and J lost 2 bases, with 14 bases between them. Complete variable domain (other parts from reference TRBV7-8 and TRBJ2-3): GAGVSQSPRYKVAKRGQDVALRCDPISGHVSLFWYQQALGQGPEFLTYFQNEAQLDKSGLPSDRFFAERPEGSVSTLKIQRTQQEDSAVYLCASSLGGRSTDTQYFGPGTRLTVL.

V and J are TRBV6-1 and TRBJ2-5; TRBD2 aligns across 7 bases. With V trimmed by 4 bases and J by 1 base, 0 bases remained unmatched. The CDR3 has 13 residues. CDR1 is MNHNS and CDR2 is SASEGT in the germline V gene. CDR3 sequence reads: CASSASGQETQYF. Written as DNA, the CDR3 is TGTGCCAGCAGTGCTAGCGGCCAAGAGACCCAGTACTTC.

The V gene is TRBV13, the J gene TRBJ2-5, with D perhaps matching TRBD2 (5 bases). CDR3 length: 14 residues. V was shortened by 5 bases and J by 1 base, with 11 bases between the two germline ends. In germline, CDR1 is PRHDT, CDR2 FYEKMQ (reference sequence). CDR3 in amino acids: CASSRRLPQETQYF. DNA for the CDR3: TGTGCCAGCAGCAGACGACTACCCCAAGAGACCCAGTACTTC.

CDR3 bases: TGCGCCAGCAGCTTGGAGTCAGCCTACTATGGCTACACCTTC. Residues: CASSLESAYYGYTF. The chain recombines TRBV5-1 with TRBJ1-2; D is undetermined. Trimming took 0 bases from V and 3 from J, leaving 9 bases between them. The germline V gene has CDR1 SGHRS and CDR2 YFSETQ. The CDR3 is 14 amino acids.

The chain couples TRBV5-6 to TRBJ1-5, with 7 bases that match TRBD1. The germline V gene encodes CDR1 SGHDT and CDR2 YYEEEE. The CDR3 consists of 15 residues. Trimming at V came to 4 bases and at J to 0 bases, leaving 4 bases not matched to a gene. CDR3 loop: CASSAGTVSNQPQHF. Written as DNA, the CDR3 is TGTGCCAGCAGCGCCGGGACAGTTAGCAATCAGCCCCAGCATTTT.

DNA of the CDR3: TGTGCCAGCAGCCAAGATCCTACCATGAACACTGAAGCTTTCTTT. Encoded protein: CASSQDPTMNTEAFF. The V and J genes are TRBV4-2 and TRBJ1-1; no definite D call. The CDR3 spans 15 residues. CDR1 is LGHNA and CDR2 is YNFKEQ in the germline V gene. Trimming stripped 0 bases from V and 0 bases from J, with 8 bases between.

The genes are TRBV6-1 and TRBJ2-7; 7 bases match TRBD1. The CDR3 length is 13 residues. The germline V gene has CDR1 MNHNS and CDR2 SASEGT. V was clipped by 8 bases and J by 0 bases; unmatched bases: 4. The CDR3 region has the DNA TGTGCCAGCGTAAGGGACAGCTCCTACGAGCAGTACTTC. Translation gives CASVRDSSYEQYF.

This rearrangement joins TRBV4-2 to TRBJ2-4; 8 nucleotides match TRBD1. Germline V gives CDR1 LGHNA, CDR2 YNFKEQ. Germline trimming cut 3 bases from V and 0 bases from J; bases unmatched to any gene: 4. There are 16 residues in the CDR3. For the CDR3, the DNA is TGTGCCAGCAGCCATACTGACAGGGGAGCCAAAAACATTCAGTACTTC. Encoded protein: CASSHTDRGAKNIQYF.

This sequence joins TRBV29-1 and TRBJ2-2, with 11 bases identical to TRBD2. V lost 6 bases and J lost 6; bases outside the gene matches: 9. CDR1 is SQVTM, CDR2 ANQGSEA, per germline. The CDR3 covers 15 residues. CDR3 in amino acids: CSVNIAGGRAGELFF. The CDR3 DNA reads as TGCAGCGTGAATATAGCGGGAGGGCGCGCCGGGGAGCTGTTTTTT.

The CDR3 DNA is TGTGCCAGCAGCCCCCGACAGGCTACCTACGAGCAGTACTTC. It is translated as CASSPRQATYEQYF. V and J are TRBV7-9 and TRBJ2-7, with TRBD1 as a possible D gene (6 bases). The germline gives CDR1 SEHNR, CDR2 FQNEAQ (reference sequence). The germline V and J ends were trimmed by 5 bases and 2 bases, with 13 bases remaining between them. The length of the CDR3 is 14 residues.

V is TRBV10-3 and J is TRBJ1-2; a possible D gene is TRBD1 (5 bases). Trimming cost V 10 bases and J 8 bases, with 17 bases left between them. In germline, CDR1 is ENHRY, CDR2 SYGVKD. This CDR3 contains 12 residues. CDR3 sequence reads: CATTGGGRGYTF. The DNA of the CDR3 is TGTGCCACCACCGGGGGGGGAAGGGGCTACACCTTC.

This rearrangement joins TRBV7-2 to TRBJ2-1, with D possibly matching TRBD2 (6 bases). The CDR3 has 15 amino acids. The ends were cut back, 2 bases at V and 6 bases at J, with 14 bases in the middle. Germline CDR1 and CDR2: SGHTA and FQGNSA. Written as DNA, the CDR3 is TGTGCCAGCAGCTTAAGCTCGGGCGGGGTCAATGAGCAGTTCTTC. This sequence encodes CASSLSSGGVNEQFF.

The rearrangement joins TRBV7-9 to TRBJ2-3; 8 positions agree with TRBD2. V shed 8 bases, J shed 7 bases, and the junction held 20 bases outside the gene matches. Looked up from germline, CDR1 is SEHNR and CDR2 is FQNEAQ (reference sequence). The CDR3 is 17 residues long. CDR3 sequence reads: CASSGGNSPAGAYTQYF. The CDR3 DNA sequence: TGTGCCAGCTCCGGGGGGAACTCTCCAGCGGGGGCCTATACGCAGTATTTT.

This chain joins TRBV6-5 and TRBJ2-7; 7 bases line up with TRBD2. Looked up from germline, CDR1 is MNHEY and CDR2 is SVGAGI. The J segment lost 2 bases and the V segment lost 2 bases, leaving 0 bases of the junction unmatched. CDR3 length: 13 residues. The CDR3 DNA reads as TGTGCCAGCAGTTACCGGGGGGCCTACGAGCAGTACTTC. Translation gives CASSYRGAYEQYF.